The clone carrying this TCR beta chain was found once. The data belong to a study of Ad26.COV2.S vaccination and SARS-CoV-2 variants. The CDR3 is 15 residues long. The germline V gene has CDR1 SGDLS and CDR2 YYNGEE. V lost 1 base to trimming and J lost 1 base, with 11 bases between them. The sample's treatment: approximately 18 received Ad26.COV2.S at low or high dose, single or two shots; roughly 5 received placebo; per-sample allocation not given. The investigators took samples on day 63 after the first vaccine or placebo injection. Some clones are missing from TCRdb's copy, which holds only in-frame ones; the method was immunoSEQ multiplex PCR. In the table there are hundreds of thousands of clones, less than 90% of which are singletons.

This specimen was peripheral blood, taken in a trial of Ad26.COV2.S vaccine versus placebo. The gene calls are TRBV9 and TRBJ1-2; D gene uncertain. This sequence was found in a person between 18 and 65 years old who received the Ad26.COV2.S COVID-19 vaccine or a placebo. The DNA of the CDR3 is TGTGCCAGCAGCGTACGAGGAGAACTTAACTATGGCTACACCTTC. This codes for CASSVRGELNYGYTF.